The next 3 T cell receptor beta chains were all read from a single sample in a study of blood T cell repertoires in COVID-19. The method was immunoSEQ multiplex PCR; TCRdb's version includes in-frame clones alone and lacks a portion of them. The table lists a few hundred thousand clones, about 80% of them singletons. Sequencing was carried out using peripheral blood. The receptors shown here come from a man aged 25-40 years who had recovered from COVID-19.

This chain uses TRBV9 with TRBJ1-1, with TRBD1 as a possible D gene (5 bases). Germline V gene sequence: CDR1 SGDLS, CDR2 YYNGEE. The CDR3 has 14 residues. V was shortened by 0 bases and J by 2 bases, with 8 bases between the two germline ends. This CDR3 is CASSVEGSNTEAFF. The CDR3 nucleotides are TGTGCCAGCAGCGTAGAGGGGTCTAACACTGAAGCTTTCTTT.

The chain combines TRBV18 with TRBJ2-1; 7 positions agree with TRBD1. The CDR3 is 14 amino acids. Per the germline V gene, CDR1 is KGHSH and CDR2 is LQKENI. Trimming took 3 bases from V and 4 from J; bases not matched to a gene: 3. The DNA for the CDR3 is TGTGCCAGCTCACCTGGGACAGAGTACAATGAGCAGTTCTTC. It codes for CASSPGTEYNEQFF.

The V call is TRBV3-1 (or the pseudogene TRBV3-2), the J call TRBJ2-1, with 11 positions matching TRBD2. Germline V gene lookup returns CDR1 LGHDT and CDR2 YNNKEL (reference sequence). The junction had 10 bases not matched to a gene; V was cut back by 4 bases and J by 5 bases. The CDR3 spans 17 residues. The DNA of the CDR3 is TGTGCCAGCAGCCTATCCCTTTCTAGCGGGGGGAACAATGAGCAGTTCTTC. As protein: CASSLSLSSGGNNEQFF.